This T cell receptor beta chain was documented in a study of cytomegalovirus exposure and HLA in healthy donors. V was cut by 8 bases and J by 8 bases, with 13 bases left in between. Germline V gene data show CDR1 as WNHNN and CDR2 as SYGVQD (reference sequence). The CDR3 is made up of 12 amino acids. Findings and caveats of the study: TCR beta chain V- and J-gene trimming was linked, in a later analysis, to a missense variant in DCLRE1C. Presence/absence comparisons presumed near-even sequencing depth among donors.

The study ran its PCR with 60 Vbeta and 13 Jbeta primers. Libraries were prepared by immunoSEQ multiplex PCR; TCRdb keeps only in-frame clonotypes and omits some of them. The data show about 240,000 clones, approximately 85% seen once. Notes on this clone: What it recognizes is unknown.

This chain links TRBV10-1 with TRBJ1-5; D is undetermined. The sample was PBMCs. The sequence was obtained from a girl aged 2 to 9 in good health and CMV-seronegative. DNA of the CDR3: TGCGCCAGCGGAGGGATATGGGAGCCCCAGCATTTT. Translated: CASGGIWEPQHF.